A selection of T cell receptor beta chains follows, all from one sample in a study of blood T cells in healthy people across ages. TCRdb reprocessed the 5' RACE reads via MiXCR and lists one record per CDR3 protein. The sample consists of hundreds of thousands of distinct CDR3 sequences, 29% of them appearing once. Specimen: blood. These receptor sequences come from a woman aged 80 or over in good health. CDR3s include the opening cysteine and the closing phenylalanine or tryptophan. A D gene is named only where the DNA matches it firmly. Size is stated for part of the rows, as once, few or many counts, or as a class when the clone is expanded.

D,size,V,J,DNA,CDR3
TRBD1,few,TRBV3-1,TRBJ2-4,TGTGCCAGCAGCCGGCCCGGGACAGGGTATACCAAAAACATTCAGTACTTC,CASSRPGTGYTKNIQYF
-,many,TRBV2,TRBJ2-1,TGTGCCAGCAGCGCCGGACAGTCTTACAATGAGCAGTTCTTC,CASSAGQSYNEQFF
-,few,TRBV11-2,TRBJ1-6,TGTGCCAGTCCGACGCGGCAGCTGGATAATTCACCCCTCCACTTT,CASPTRQLDNSPLHF
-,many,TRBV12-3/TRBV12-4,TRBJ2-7,TGTGCCAGCAGTTTTGAGACACCTGAGCACTACGAGCAGTACTTC,CASSFETPEHYEQYF
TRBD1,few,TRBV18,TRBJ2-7,TGTGCCAGCTCACCCCCGGACAGGATGAAGATCGAGCAGTACTTC,CASSPPDRMKIEQYF
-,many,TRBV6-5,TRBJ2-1,TGTGCGGTAAGGGGTAAAACCCACAATGAGCAGTTCTTC,CAVRGKTHNEQFF
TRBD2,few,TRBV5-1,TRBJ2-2,TGCGCCAGCAGCCCCGGCGGGGGGCAGCCCGGGGAGCTGTTTTTT,CASSPGGGQPGELFF
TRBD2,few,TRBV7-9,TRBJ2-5,TGTGCCAGCAGCTTAGAAATAGCGGGGGTTGTTGAGCAGTACTTC,CASSLEIAGVVEQYF
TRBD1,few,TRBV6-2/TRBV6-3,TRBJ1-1,TGTGCCAGCAGGCTAACAGGGGTCCACACTGAAGCTTTCTTT,CASRLTGVHTEAFF
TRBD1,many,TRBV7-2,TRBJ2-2,TGTGCCAGCAGGCCGGGGACAGCGAACACCGGGGAGCTGTTTTTT,CASRPGTANTGELFF
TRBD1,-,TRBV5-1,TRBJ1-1,TGCGCCAGCAGTACAGGGGACTATTACACTGAAGCTTTCTTT,CASSTGDYYTEAFF
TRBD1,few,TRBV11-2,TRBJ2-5,TGTGCCAGCAGCTTAGATGGGGGACAGGGGGGTCGGTACGGGCAGTACTTC,CASSLDGGQGGRYGQYF
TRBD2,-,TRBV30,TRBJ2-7,TGTGCCTGGAGTGCAGTCATGGGGGGGGAGCAGTACTTC,CAWSAVMGGEQYF
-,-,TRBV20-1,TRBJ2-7,TGCAGTGCTCCAATTGGCGCGGCGAGCTCCTACGAACAGTACTTC,CSAPIGAASSYEQYF
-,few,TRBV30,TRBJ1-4,TGTGCCTGGGCATCCAGGTTTGCAACTAATGAAAAACTGTTTTTT,CAWASRFATNEKLFF
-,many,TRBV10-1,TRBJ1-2,TGCGCCAGCAGTGAGTCGAGGTATAACTATGGCTACACCTTC,CASSESRYNYGYTF
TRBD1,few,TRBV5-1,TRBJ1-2,TGCGCCAGCAGCTGGGACAGGGGACCTTATGGCTACACCTTC,CASSWDRGPYGYTF
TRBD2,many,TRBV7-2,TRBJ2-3,TGTGCCAGCAGCTTACGGGCGGGGACTAGCGGGACCTCTAGCACAGATACGCAGTATTTT,CASSLRAGTSGTSSTDTQYF
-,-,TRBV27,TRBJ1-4,TGTGCCAGCAGAGGAACCGGGGCCGGAATTAATGAAAAACTGTTTTTT,CASRGTGAGINEKLFF
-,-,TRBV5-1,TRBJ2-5,TGCGCCAGCAGCTTGGGCCCTCAAAGAGGGGAGACCCAGTACTTC,CASSLGPQRGETQYF
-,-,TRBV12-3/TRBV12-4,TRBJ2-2,TGTGCCAGCAGATGGGCGCGGGGGGAGCTGTTTTTT,CASRWARGELFF
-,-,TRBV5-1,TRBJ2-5,TGCGCCAGCAGCGCGGGACAGATGAAACAAGAGGCCCAGTACTTC,CASSAGQMKQEAQYF